The following is a TCR beta chain sequence with its context. The antigen is undetermined. This record comes from a study of shared clonotypes between healthy human individuals. Study results and limitations: Clonotype sharing among the donors was expected to vary with sequencing depth. The diversity represented, both genetic and in exposure history, was limited by few donors.

The authors sequenced unsorted PBMC DNA on ten immunoSEQ deep assay plates. Measured with immunoSEQ multiplex PCR; TCRdb has only the in-frame clones, and not every one. The profile shows about half a million clones, 75% to 85% of them singletons. CDR1 and CDR2 (germline): SNHLY, FYNNEI. The V gene end was trimmed by 8 bases and the J gene end by 9 bases; junction bases not matched to a gene: 8. This CDR3 has 14 amino acids. The gene calls are TRBV2 and TRBJ2-1; 12 nucleotides agree with TRBD2. This clonotype originated in a woman in her forties in good health. Some clones in this sample may be carry-over from other donors' samples. Sequenced sample: PBMCs. CDR3 coding DNA: TGTGCCAGCTCGAACCTAGCGGGAGGGTTTGAGCAGTTCTTC. This gives the protein CASSNLAGGFEQFF.